This T cell receptor beta chain was observed in a study of shared T cell receptors in the human thymus. This CDR3 region has 17 residues. Trimming shortened V by 2 bases and J by 2 bases, and 17 bases separated the two germline ends. Germline lookup yields CDR1 SGHTS and CDR2 YDEGEE. Assay used: immunoSEQ multiplex PCR; TCRdb lists only in-frame clones, some missing. Counted here are hundreds of thousands of clones, approximately 89% occurring once; the ten biggest clones make up 0.0094%. This sample was shared with a second study, whose subject was human thymus T cells. That paper notes: Serving as donors were healthy Finnish infants, each of whom was having open corrective surgery for congenital heart defects. From resections taken during corrective heart surgery, the thymus tissue was obtained. Blood and thymic repertoires both appeared biased in V and J gene usage. Thymic TCR repertoires of unrelated people reportedly overlapped highly.

The receptor comes from a boy younger than two with a congenital heart defect. Sequenced material: thymocytes. This rearrangement joins TRBV5-8 to TRBJ1-5; D gene unclear. The CDR3 region is CASSLRIEGEGNQPQHF. CDR3 sequence (DNA): TGTGCCAGCAGCTTAAGGATTGAGGGCGAAGGCAATCAGCCCCAGCATTTT.